This T cell receptor beta chain originates from a study of control samples from healthy donors and cancer patients. Germline-derived CDR1 and CDR2 are LGHDT and YNNKEL (reference sequence). J lost 4 bases, V lost 2 bases, and 2 bases had no gene match. There are 15 residues in the CDR3. Libraries were prepared by immunoSEQ multiplex PCR; TCRdb keeps only in-frame clonotypes and omits some of them. The data contain about 51,000 clones, around 80% of them seen just once; the ten biggest clones take up about 9.4%. The TCR sequence derives from a man aged 70 or older in good health. Source material: blood. The rearrangement links TRBV3-1 (or the pseudogene TRBV3-2) to TRBJ2-1; 10 bases are a match to TRBD2. The CDR3 spells CASSQLAGAYNEQFF. In nucleotides, the CDR3 is TGTGCCAGCAGCCAACTAGCGGGAGCTTACAATGAGCAGTTCTTC.